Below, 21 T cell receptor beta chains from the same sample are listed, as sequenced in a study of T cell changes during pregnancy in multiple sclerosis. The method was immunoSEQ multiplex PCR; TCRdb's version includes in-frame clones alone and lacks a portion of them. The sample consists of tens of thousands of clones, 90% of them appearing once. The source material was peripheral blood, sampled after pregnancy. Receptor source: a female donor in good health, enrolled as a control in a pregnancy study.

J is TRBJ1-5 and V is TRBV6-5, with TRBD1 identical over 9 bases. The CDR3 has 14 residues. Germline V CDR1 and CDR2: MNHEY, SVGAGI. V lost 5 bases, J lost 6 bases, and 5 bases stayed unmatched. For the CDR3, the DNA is TGTGCCAGCAGTCAAACAGGGGGCCGTCAGCCCCAGCATTTT. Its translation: CASSQTGGRQPQHF.

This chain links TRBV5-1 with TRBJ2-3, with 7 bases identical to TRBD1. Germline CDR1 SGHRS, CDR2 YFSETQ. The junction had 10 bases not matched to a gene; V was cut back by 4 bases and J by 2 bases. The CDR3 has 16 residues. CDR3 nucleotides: TGCGCCAGCAGCATGACAGGGTTGCAGGCCACAGATACGCAGTATTTT. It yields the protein CASSMTGLQATDTQYF.

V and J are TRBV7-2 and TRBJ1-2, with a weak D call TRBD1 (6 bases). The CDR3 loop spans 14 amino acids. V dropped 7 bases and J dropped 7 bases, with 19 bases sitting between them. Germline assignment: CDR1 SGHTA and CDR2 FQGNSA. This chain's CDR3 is CASTLTGLSGGYTF. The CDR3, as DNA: TGTGCCAGCACTTTAACAGGGCTCTCGGGTGGCTACACCTTC.

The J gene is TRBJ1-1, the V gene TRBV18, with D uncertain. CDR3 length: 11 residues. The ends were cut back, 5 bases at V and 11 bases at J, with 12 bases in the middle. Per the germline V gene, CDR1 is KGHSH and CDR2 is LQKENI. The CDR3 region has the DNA TGTGCCAGCTCAGGCGAGCGGAGGGCTTTCTTT. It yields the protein CASSGERRAFF.

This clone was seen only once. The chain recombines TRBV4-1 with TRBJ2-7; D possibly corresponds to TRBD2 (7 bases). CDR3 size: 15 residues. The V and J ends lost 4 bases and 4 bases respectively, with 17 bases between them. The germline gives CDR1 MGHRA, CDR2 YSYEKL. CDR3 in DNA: TGCGCCAGCAGCCTCTCGGAAGGGGGGGGGTACGAGCAGTACTTC. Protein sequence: CASSLSEGGGYEQYF.

CDR3 loop: CASSVATTGLANYEQYF. DNA of the CDR3: TGTGCCAGCAGCGTAGCCACTACGGGACTAGCGAACTACGAGCAGTACTTC. This rearrangement joins TRBV9 to TRBJ2-7; 10 nucleotides agree with TRBD2. Trimming took 0 bases from V and 3 from J; bases not matched to a gene: 9. The CDR3 runs 17 residues. Germline assignment: CDR1 SGDLS and CDR2 YYNGEE.

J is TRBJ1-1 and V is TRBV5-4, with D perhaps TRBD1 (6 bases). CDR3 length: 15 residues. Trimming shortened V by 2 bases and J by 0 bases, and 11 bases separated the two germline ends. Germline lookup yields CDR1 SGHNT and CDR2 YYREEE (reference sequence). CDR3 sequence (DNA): TGTGCCAGCAGCTTTGGCGGGGGCCTGAACACTGAAGCTTTCTTT. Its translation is CASSFGGGLNTEAFF.

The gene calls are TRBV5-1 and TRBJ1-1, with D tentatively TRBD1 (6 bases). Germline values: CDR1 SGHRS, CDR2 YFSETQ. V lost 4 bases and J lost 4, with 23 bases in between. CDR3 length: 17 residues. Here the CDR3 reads CASSPEQQGWAATEAFF. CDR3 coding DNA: TGCGCCAGCAGCCCCGAGCAACAGGGATGGGCGGCCACTGAAGCTTTCTTT. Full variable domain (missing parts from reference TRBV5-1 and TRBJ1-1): KAGVTQTPRYLIKTRGQQVTLSCSPISGHRSVSWYQQTPGQGLQFLFEYFSETQRNKGNFPGRFSGRQFSNSRSEMNVSTLELGDSALYLCASSPEQQGWAATEAFFGQGTRLTVV.

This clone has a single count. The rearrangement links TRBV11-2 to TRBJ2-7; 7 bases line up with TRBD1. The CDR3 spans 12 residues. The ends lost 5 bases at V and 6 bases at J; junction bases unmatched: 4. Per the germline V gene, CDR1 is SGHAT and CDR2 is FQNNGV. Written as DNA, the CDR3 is TGTGCCAGCAGCCCTACAGGGGCCGAGCAGTACTTC. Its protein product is CASSPTGAEQYF.

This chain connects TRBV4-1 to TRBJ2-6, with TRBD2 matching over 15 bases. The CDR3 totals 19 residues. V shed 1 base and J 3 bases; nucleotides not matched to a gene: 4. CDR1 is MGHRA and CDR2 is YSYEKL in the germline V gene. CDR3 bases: TGCGCCAGCAGCCAAGCACCGGGACTAGCGGGAGGTGGGGCCAACGTCCTGACTTTC. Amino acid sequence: CASSQAPGLAGGGANVLTF.

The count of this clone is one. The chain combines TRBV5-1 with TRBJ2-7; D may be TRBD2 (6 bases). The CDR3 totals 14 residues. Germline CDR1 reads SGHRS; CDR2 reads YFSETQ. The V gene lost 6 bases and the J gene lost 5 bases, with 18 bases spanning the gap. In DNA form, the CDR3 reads TGCGCCAGCACGGGCGGGATTACAGTCGACGAGCAGTACTTC. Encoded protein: CASTGGITVDEQYF.

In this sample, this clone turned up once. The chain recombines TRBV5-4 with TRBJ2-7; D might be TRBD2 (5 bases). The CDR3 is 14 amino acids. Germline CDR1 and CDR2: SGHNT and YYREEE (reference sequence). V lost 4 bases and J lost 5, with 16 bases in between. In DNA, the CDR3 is TGTGCCAGCAGCCGACCTGGAGGAAACCACGAGCAGTACTTC. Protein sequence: CASSRPGGNHEQYF. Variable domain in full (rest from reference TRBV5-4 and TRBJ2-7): ETGVTQSPTHLIKTRGQQVTLRCSSQSGHNTVSWYQQALGQGPQFIFQYYREEENGRGNFPPRFSGLQFPNYSSELNVNALELDDSALYLCASSRPGGNHEQYFGPGTRLTVT.

This CDR3 is CASSPRLAAQNEQYF. CDR3 DNA sequence: TGTGCCAGCAGCCCCCGGCTAGCGGCTCAGAACGAGCAGTACTTC. The rearrangement links TRBV11-2 to TRBJ2-7, with TRBD2 matching over 7 bases. CDR3 length: 15 amino acids. The germline CDR1 and CDR2 sequences are SGHAT and FQNNGV. V dropped 5 bases and J dropped 5; count of bases not matched to a gene: 12.

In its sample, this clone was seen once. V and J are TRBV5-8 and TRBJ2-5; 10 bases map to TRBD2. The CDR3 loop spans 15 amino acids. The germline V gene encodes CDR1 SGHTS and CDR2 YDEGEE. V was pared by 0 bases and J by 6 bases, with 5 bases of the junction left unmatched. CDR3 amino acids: CASSLGASGSQTQYF. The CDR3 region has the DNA TGTGCCAGCAGCTTGGGGGCTAGCGGGAGTCAGACCCAGTACTTC. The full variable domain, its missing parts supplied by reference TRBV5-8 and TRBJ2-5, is EAGVTQSPTHLIKTRGQQATLRCSPISGHTSVYWYQQALGLGLQFLLWYDEGEERNRGNFPPRFSGRQFPNYSSELNVNALELEDSALYLCASSLGASGSQTQYFGPGTRLLVL.

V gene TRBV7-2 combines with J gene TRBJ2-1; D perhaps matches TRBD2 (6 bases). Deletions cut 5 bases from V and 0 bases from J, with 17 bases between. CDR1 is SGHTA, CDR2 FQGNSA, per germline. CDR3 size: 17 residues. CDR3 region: CASSPREVAVSYNEQFF. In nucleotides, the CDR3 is TGTGCCAGCAGCCCAAGGGAGGTAGCGGTCTCCTACAATGAGCAGTTCTTC.

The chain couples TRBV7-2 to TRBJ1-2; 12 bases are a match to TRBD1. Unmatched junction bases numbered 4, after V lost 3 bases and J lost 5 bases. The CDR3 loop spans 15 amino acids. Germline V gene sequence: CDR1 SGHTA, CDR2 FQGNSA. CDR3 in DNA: TGTGCCAGCAGCTTTGGGACAGGGGGCGAGTATGGCTACACCTTC. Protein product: CASSFGTGGEYGYTF.

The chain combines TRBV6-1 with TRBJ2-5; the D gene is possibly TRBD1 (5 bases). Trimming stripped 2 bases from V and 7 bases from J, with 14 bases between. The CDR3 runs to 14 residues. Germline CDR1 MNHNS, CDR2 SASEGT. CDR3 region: CASSEKVDSPTQYF. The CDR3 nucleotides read TGTGCCAGCAGTGAAAAGGTAGACAGCCCGACCCAGTACTTC.

CDR3: CASTRGLAGGEDEQFF. For the CDR3, the DNA is TGTGCCAGCACCCGTGGACTAGCGGGAGGAGAAGATGAGCAGTTCTTC. The chain employs TRBV9 and TRBJ2-1, with TRBD2 matching 14 bases. V lost 6 bases, J lost 8 bases, and 10 bases stayed unmatched. This CDR3 is 16 amino acids long. Germline values: CDR1 SGDLS, CDR2 YYNGEE.

The CDR3: CASSAQTGPGGEAFF. CDR3 DNA: TGTGCCAGCAGCGCACAGACAGGGCCTGGGGGTGAAGCTTTCTTT. The chain links TRBV9 to TRBJ1-1; 7 nucleotides agree with TRBD1. There are 15 residues in the CDR3. The J segment lost 7 bases and the V segment lost 3 bases, leaving 12 bases of the junction unmatched. The germline gives CDR1 SGDLS, CDR2 YYNGEE.

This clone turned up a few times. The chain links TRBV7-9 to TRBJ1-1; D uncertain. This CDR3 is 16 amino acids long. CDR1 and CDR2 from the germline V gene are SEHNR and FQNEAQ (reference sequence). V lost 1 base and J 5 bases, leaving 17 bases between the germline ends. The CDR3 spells CASSLGWELGGTEAFF. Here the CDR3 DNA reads TGTGCCAGCAGCTTAGGGTGGGAGCTCGGAGGGACTGAAGCTTTCTTT.

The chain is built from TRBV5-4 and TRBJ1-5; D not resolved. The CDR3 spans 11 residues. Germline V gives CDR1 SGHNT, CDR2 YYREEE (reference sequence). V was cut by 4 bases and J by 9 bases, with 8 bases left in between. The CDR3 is CASSPSWPQHF. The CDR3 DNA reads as TGTGCCAGCAGCCCGAGTTGGCCCCAGCATTTT.